Listed below are T cell receptor beta chains from one sample, sequenced in a study of T-cell reconstitution after alpha-beta-depleted transplantation in children. TCRdb fed the PCR reads into MiXCR, producing one record per CDR3 protein. The sample has roughly 490,000 distinct CDR3 sequences, around 10% seen once. The sample in question was PBMCs, mostly from graft donor cells, obtained 180 days after TCRalphabeta/CD19-depleted stem cell transplant. These receptors were collected from a female patient aged 2-10 years who had a stem cell transplant for aplastic anemia, so the T cells may come from the graft donor. Each CDR3 is given with its conserved first and last residue. The D gene is left open where the match is weak. Size tells how often a clone was seen (once, few, many) or the class of an expanded clone, and some rows leave it out.

clone_size j_call d_call v_call cdr3_aa cdr3_nt
few TRBJ1-6 NA TRBV12-3/TRBV12-4 CASSPTGRSSYNSPLHF TGTGCCAGCAGCCCGACAGGCCGAAGCTCCTATAATTCACCCCTCCACTTT
few TRBJ1-5 TRBD1 TRBV20-1 CSARDRERQPQHF TGCAGTGCTAGGGACAGGGAACGTCAGCCCCAGCATTTT
many TRBJ2-7 NA TRBV25-1 CASSPPVGNKPYEQYF TGTGCCAGCAGTCCCCCCGTGGGGAATAAACCCTACGAGCAGTACTTC
few TRBJ2-1 NA TRBV7-3 CASSLKGGSYNEQFF TGTGCCAGCAGCCTAAAAGGTGGGTCCTACAATGAGCAGTTCTTC
few TRBJ1-2 TRBD1 TRBV7-2 CASSWTGGGYTF TGTGCCAGCAGCTGGACAGGGGGCGGCTACACCTTC
many TRBJ2-2 NA TRBV12-3/TRBV12-4 CASRAWATGNTGELFF TGTGCCAGCAGAGCTTGGGCGACAGGCAACACCGGGGAGCTGTTTTTT
few TRBJ2-3 TRBD2 TRBV14 CASSRGGLVADTQYF TGTGCCAGCAGCCGTGGGGGACTAGTGGCAGATACGCAGTATTTT
few TRBJ2-1 TRBD2 TRBV18 CASSPEVGLAYNEQFF TGTGCCAGCTCACCGGAGGTCGGACTAGCCTACAATGAGCAGTTCTTC
few TRBJ2-7 NA TRBV20-1 CSARKGTYEQYF TGCAGTGCTAGAAAGGGAACCTACGAGCAGTACTTC
many TRBJ2-4 NA TRBV12-3/TRBV12-4 CASTLGGGNIQYF TGTGCCAGCACTCTAGGAGGCGGAAACATTCAGTACTTC
NA TRBJ1-2 TRBD1 TRBV6-1 CASSQGGAPPAIPYGYTF TGTGCCAGCAGCCAGGGGGGGGCTCCCCCCGCAATTCCCTATGGCTACACCTTC
NA TRBJ2-1 NA TRBV6-1 CASTLRGRPYNEQFF TGTGCCAGCACCTTAAGGGGCAGACCCTACAATGAGCAGTTCTTC
many TRBJ2-1 TRBD2 TRBV20-1 CSASGTSGRRNEQFF TGCAGTGCTAGTGGGACTAGCGGGAGAAGGAATGAGCAGTTCTTC
few TRBJ2-7 TRBD1 TRBV19 CASSARTGGSYEQYF TGTGCCAGTAGTGCCCGGACAGGGGGTTCCTACGAGCAGTACTTC
NA TRBJ1-6 NA TRBV28 CASSLYHSPLHF TGTGCCAGCAGTTTATATCATTCACCCCTCCACTTT
few TRBJ1-2 NA TRBV27 CASSLSGGF TGTGCCAGCAGTTTATCGGGGGGCTTC
NA TRBJ2-1 NA TRBV20-1 CSAPSSYNEQFF TGCAGTGCTCCGAGCTCCTACAATGAGCAGTTCTTC
NA TRBJ1-2 TRBD1 TRBV28 CASSPGGTGSRGYTF TGTGCCAGCAGCCCAGGCGGGACAGGGTCTCGCGGCTACACCTTC
NA TRBJ2-3 NA TRBV4-3 CASSQALAITDTQYF TGCGCCAGCAGCCAAGCTCTAGCTATCACAGATACGCAGTATTTT
NA TRBJ2-5 TRBD2 TRBV7-9 CASSFGLAKLFQETQYF TGTGCCAGCAGCTTTGGACTAGCTAAGCTATTCCAAGAGACCCAGTACTTC
NA TRBJ2-4 NA TRBV20-1 CSARGPSRHIQYF TGCAGTGCTAGAGGTCCTAGCCGGCACATTCAGTACTTC
few TRBJ2-2 TRBD2 TRBV11-2 CASSRGYSASGSEDTGELFF TGTGCCAGCAGCCGGGGGTACTCGGCTAGCGGGAGCGAAGACACCGGGGAGCTGTTTTTT
NA TRBJ2-4 NA TRBV19 CASSPPGKGGDIQYF TGTGCCAGTAGCCCCCCCGGCAAGGGTGGGGACATTCAGTACTTC
NA TRBJ2-2 NA TRBV5-1 CASSLYGTNTGELFF TGCGCCAGCAGCTTATACGGGACGAACACCGGGGAGCTGTTTTTT
NA TRBJ2-1 TRBD2 TRBV7-9 CASSFAGRERHNEQFF TGTGCCAGCAGCTTTGCGGGGCGGGAGCGACACAATGAGCAGTTCTTC
many TRBJ2-2 TRBD1 TRBV15 CATSRTGANTGELFF TGTGCCACCAGCAGGACAGGGGCGAACACCGGGGAGCTGTTTTTT
NA TRBJ1-1 NA TRBV18 CASCWRTGSQAFF TGTGCCAGCTGTTGGCGGACGGGGTCCCAAGCTTTCTTT
NA TRBJ2-3 NA TRBV4-3 CASSQVLGSDTQYF TGCGCCAGCAGCCAAGTCTTGGGTTCAGATACGCAGTATTTT
many TRBJ1-2 TRBD1 TRBV5-1 CASSLGLTGYGYTF TGCGCCAGCAGCTTGGGCTTGACAGGGTATGGCTACACCTTC
few TRBJ2-1 TRBD2 TRBV5-4 CASSLGLAGGHNEQFF TGTGCCAGCAGCTTGGGACTAGCGGGAGGGCATAATGAGCAGTTCTTC
NA TRBJ1-2 NA TRBV25-1 CASSEAVRGGYGYTF TGTGCCAGCAGTGAAGCGGTGCGGGGAGGCTATGGCTACACCTTC
NA TRBJ2-1 TRBD1 TRBV6-2/TRBV6-3 CASTPGQGGYFEQFF TGTGCCAGCACACCGGGACAGGGGGGTTATTTTGAGCAGTTCTTC